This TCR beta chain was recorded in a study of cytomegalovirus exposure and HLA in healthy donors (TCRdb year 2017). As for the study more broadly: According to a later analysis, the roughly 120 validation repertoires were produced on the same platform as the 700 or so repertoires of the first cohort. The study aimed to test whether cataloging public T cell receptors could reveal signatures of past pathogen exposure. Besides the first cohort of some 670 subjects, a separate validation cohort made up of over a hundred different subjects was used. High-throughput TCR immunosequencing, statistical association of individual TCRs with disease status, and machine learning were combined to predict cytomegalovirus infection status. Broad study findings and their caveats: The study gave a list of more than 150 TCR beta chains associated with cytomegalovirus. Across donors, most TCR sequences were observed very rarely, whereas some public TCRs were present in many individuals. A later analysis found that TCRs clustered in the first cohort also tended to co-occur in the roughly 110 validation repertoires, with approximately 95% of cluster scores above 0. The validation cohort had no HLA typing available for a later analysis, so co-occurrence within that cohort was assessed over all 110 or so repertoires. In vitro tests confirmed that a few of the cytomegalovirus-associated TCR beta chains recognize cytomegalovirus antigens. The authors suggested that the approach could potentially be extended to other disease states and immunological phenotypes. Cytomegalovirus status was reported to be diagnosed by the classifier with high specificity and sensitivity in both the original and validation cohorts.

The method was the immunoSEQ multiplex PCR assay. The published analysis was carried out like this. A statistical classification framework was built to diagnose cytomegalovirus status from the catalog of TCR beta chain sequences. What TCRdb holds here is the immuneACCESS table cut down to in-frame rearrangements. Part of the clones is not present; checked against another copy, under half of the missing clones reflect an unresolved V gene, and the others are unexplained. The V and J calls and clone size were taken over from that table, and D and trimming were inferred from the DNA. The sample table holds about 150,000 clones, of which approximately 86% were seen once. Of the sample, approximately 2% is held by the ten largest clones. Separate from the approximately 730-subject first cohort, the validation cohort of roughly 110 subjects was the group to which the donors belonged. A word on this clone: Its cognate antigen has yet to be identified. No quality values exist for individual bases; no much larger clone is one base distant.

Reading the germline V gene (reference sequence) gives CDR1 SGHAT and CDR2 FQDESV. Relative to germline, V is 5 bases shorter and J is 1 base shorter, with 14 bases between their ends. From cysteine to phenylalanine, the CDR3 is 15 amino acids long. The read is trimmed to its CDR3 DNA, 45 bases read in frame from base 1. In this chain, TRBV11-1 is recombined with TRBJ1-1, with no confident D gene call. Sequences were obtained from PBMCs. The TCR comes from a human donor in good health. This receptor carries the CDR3 CASSRIPGGNTEAFF. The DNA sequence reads TGTGCCAGCAGCCGGATCCCAGGTGGGAACACTGAAGCTTTCTTT.